The 20 T cell receptor beta chains in this list originate from one sample, sequenced in a study of blood T cell repertoires in COVID-19. Data came from immunoSEQ multiplex PCR; TCRdb stores just in-frame clones and leaves some out. The sample records a few hundred thousand clones, 70% to 90% being singletons. The sequenced sample was peripheral blood. The receptor set was obtained from a woman between 50 and 59 years old with active or convalescent COVID-19.

The rearrangement links TRBV5-1 to TRBJ1-1, with D possibly being TRBD1 (5 bases). Germline loops: CDR1 SGHRS, CDR2 YFSETQ. The CDR3 is made up of 16 amino acids. V was pared by 0 bases and J by 3 bases, with 15 bases between. CDR3 DNA: TGCGCCAGCAGCTTGGCGTCGACAGTAAGGGACACTGAAGCTTTCTTT. Translated, it gives CASSLASTVRDTEAFF.

In DNA, the CDR3 is TGTGCCAGCAGCCCTGGATCCTCAGAGCGGGCTGAGCAGTTCTTC. It yields the protein CASSPGSSERAEQFF. The chain combines TRBV11-3 with TRBJ2-1; a possible D gene is TRBD2 (6 bases). V lost 5 bases, J lost 9 bases, and 20 bases lay in between. CDR1 and CDR2 (germline): SGHNT, YENEEA. The CDR3 extends over 15 amino acids. The whole variable domain, filled in from reference TRBV11-3 and TRBJ2-1, reads EAGVVQSPRYKIIEKKQPVAFWCNPISGHNTLYWYLQNLGQGPELLIRYENEEAVDDSQLPKDRFSAERLKGVDSTLKIQPAELGDSAVYLCASSPGSSERAEQFFGPGTRLTVL.

In this sample, this clone turned up once. J is TRBJ2-3 and V is TRBV18, with a possible D match to TRBD2 (5 bases). The CDR3 has 15 amino acids. Germline V gene data show CDR1 as KGHSH and CDR2 as LQKENI. V dropped 1 base and J dropped 0 bases, with 8 bases sitting between them. CDR3 bases: TGTGCCAGCTCACCACGGAGCGGTAGCACAGATACGCAGTATTTT. It is translated as CASSPRSGSTDTQYF.

A few counts support this clone. The V and J genes are TRBV18 and TRBJ2-2; a weak D match, TRBD2 (5 bases). This CDR3 has 13 residues. Germline V gives CDR1 KGHSH, CDR2 LQKENI. Trimming shortened V by 4 bases and J by 3 bases, and 6 bases separated the two germline ends. DNA for the CDR3: TGTGCCAGCTCACAGAGGGACACCGGGGAGCTGTTTTTT. Translated: CASSQRDTGELFF.

The rearrangement links TRBV20-1 to TRBJ2-1; D is uncertain. V gave up 7 bases and J gave up 6 bases, with 10 bases separating them. Germline V lookup: CDR1 DFQATT, CDR2 SNEGSKA (reference sequence). The CDR3 is 11 amino acids. The CDR3 sequence: CSVSLRNEQFF. CDR3 nucleotides: TGCAGTGTCTCTCTCCGCAATGAGCAGTTCTTC.

This chain uses TRBV9 with TRBJ1-3; 11 bases match TRBD1. The germline CDR1 and CDR2 sequences are SGDLS and YYNGEE. With V trimmed by 4 bases and J by 4 bases, 13 bases remained unmatched. CDR3 length: 18 amino acids. In DNA, the CDR3 is TGTGCCAGCAGCCCCCGTCCCGGGACAGGGGGAGACGGAAACACCATATATTTT. It is translated as CASSPRPGTGGDGNTIYF.

The rearrangement uses TRBV7-8 and TRBJ1-5; a possible D gene is TRBD1 (6 bases). The germline gives CDR1 SGHVS, CDR2 FQNEAQ. The length of the CDR3 is 15 residues. V was pared by 0 bases and J by 2 bases, with 8 bases between. Here the CDR3 reads CASSLAAGGNQPQHF. Written as DNA, the CDR3 is TGTGCCAGCAGCTTAGCGGCAGGGGGCAATCAGCCCCAGCATTTT.

The chain couples TRBV6-5 to TRBJ1-3, with D uncertain. Germline CDR1 reads MNHEY; CDR2 reads SVGAGI. Trimming left V 6 bases short and J 0 bases short, with 9 bases between. The CDR3 loop spans 14 amino acids. The CDR3 coding sequence is TGTGCCAGCAGCCGGGATGTCTCTGGAAACACCATATATTTT. Protein: CASSRDVSGNTIYF.

The chain employs TRBV7-9 and TRBJ1-2; TRBD1 is a possible D gene (5 bases). The germline V and J ends were trimmed by 3 bases and 0 bases, with 11 bases remaining between them. CDR1 and CDR2 (germline): SEHNR, FQNEAQ (reference sequence). This CDR3 has 15 amino acids. CDR3: CASSLDPGTNYGYTF. DNA for the CDR3: TGTGCCAGCAGCTTGGATCCAGGGACTAACTATGGCTACACCTTC.

The J gene is TRBJ1-2, the V gene TRBV6-5; no firm D call. The CDR3 runs to 12 residues. The germline CDR1 and CDR2 sequences are MNHEY and SVGAGI. Between the trimmed V and J ends, which lost 6 bases and 4 bases, there was a span of 9 bases. CDR3 region: CASRQNRYGYTF. The CDR3 DNA reads as TGTGCCAGCAGACAAAACCGCTATGGCTACACCTTC.

This chain connects TRBV5-3 to TRBJ1-5; 11 bases line up with TRBD1. TRBV5-3 is an open reading frame, and its role is uncertain. This CDR3 contains 23 residues. J lost 0 bases, V lost 1 base, and 21 bases had no gene match. The CDR3 bases are TGTGCCAGAAGCTTGTCGGAGGAGAAGGGGAACCGGGACAGGGGGAATAGCAATCAGCCCCAGCATTTT. This gives the protein CARSLSEEKGNRDRGNSNQPQHF.

The J gene is TRBJ1-4, the V gene TRBV18, with D unclear. Trimming left V 6 bases short and J 8 bases short, with 13 bases between. Germline CDR1 is KGHSH and CDR2 is LQKENI. This CDR3 is 13 amino acids long. DNA for the CDR3: TGTGCCAGCTCTCCCCCCTTGCGAGAAAAACTGTTTTTT. It is translated as CASSPPLREKLFF.

The genes are TRBV18 and TRBJ2-7; 10 bases line up with TRBD1. The CDR3 loop spans 16 amino acids. Germline CDR1 KGHSH, CDR2 LQKENI. The V segment lost 2 bases and the J segment 5 bases; nucleotides outside the gene matches: 9. The CDR3 DNA follows: TGTGCCAGCTCACCATGGTTCGGGACAGGGGTCAACGAGCAGTACTTC. This gives the protein CASSPWFGTGVNEQYF.

The chain carries TRBV6-6 and TRBJ2-1, with 8 bases lining up with TRBD2. J was trimmed by 4 bases and V by 5 bases; bases with no gene match: 1. Per the germline V gene, CDR1 is MNHNY and CDR2 is SVGAGI (reference sequence). This CDR3 has 13 residues. CDR3 protein: CASSTSGYNEQFF. The CDR3 DNA reads as TGTGCCAGCAGTACTAGCGGATACAATGAGCAGTTCTTC.

The V call is TRBV29-1, the J call TRBJ1-1; 11 bases are a match to TRBD1. Germline CDR1 and CDR2: SQVTM and ANQGSEA. Losses at the gene ends were 6 bases for V and 1 base for J; bases not matched to a gene: 4. The CDR3 has 14 residues. This CDR3 is CSVKDRGPNTEAFF. The CDR3, as DNA: TGCAGCGTGAAGGACAGGGGGCCGAACACTGAAGCTTTCTTT.

J is TRBJ2-2 and V is TRBV14; TRBD2 matches 15 bases. V lost 4 bases to trimming and J lost 5 bases; unmatched junction nucleotides: 2. In germline, CDR1 is SGHDN, CDR2 FVKESK. The CDR3 consists of 16 residues. CDR3 sequence reads: CASSLGLAGGTGELFF. In DNA form, the CDR3 reads TGTGCCAGCAGCCTGGGACTAGCGGGAGGAACCGGGGAGCTGTTTTTT.

The chain is built from TRBV2 and TRBJ2-5; D is unclear. V shed 2 bases and J shed 2 bases, with 6 bases lying between them. The CDR3 is made up of 13 amino acids. Per germline, CDR1 SNHLY and CDR2 FYNNEI. Written as DNA, the CDR3 is TGTGCCAGCAGTGAATCAGTGCAAGAGACCCAGTACTTC. As protein: CASSESVQETQYF. The variable domain in full, completed from reference TRBV2 and TRBJ2-5, reads EPEVTQTPSHQVTQMGQEVILRCVPISNHLYFYWYRQILGQKVEFLVSFYNNEISEKSEIFDDQFSVERPDGSNFTLKIRSTKLEDSAMYFCASSESVQETQYFGPGTRLLVL.

The rearrangement uses TRBV3-1 (or the pseudogene TRBV3-2) and TRBJ2-5, with D uncertain. CDR3 length equals 14 residues. V gave up 6 bases and J gave up 2 bases, with 13 bases separating them. CDR1 LGHDT and CDR2 YNNKEL come from the germline V gene (reference sequence). The CDR3, as DNA: TGTGCCAGCAGTCCAACGACGACACAAGAGACCCAGTACTTC. This gives the protein CASSPTTTQETQYF.

The CDR3 sequence is CASSEALRYSTDTQYF. CDR3 coding DNA: TGTGCCAGCAGTGAAGCGCTTAGATATAGCACAGATACGCAGTATTTT. The chain links TRBV6-1 to TRBJ2-3; D is ambiguous. CDR1 MNHNS and CDR2 SASEGT come from the germline V gene. The CDR3 sequence is 16 residues long. Trimming took 0 bases from V and 0 from J, leaving 10 bases between them.

This clone was seen more than once but under ten times. The chain uses TRBV14 and TRBJ1-5; D uncertain. CDR3 length: 15 residues. V was pared by 2 bases and J by 1 base, with 9 bases between. CDR1 is SGHDN and CDR2 is FVKESK in the germline V gene. The CDR3 protein is CASSQRRKSNQPQHF. The CDR3 DNA reads TGTGCCAGCAGCCAACGGAGGAAGAGCAATCAGCCCCAGCATTTT.